Listed below are T cell receptor beta chains from one sample, sequenced in a study of shared clonotypes between healthy human individuals. Some clones are missing from TCRdb's copy, which holds only in-frame ones; the method was immunoSEQ multiplex PCR. The sample consists of around 550,000 clones, roughly 95% of them appearing once. Sequenced sample: naive CD8+ T cells sorted from blood. The source is a woman aged 25 to 39 in good health. CDR3s include the opening cysteine and the closing phenylalanine or tryptophan. Each record gives: clone size, D gene, J gene, V gene, CDR3 DNA, CDR3 protein. A D gene is named only where the DNA matches it firmly. Size is stated for part of the rows, as once, few or many counts, or as a class when the clone is expanded.

abundance: NA
d_gene: NA
j_gene: TRBJ2-3
v_gene: TRBV27
CDR3nt: TGTGCCAGCAGTCATGGGCCGGATACGCAGTATTTT
CDR3aa: CASSHGPDTQYF

abundance: NA
d_gene: NA
j_gene: TRBJ2-6
v_gene: TRBV27
CDR3nt: TGTGCCAGCAGTCCCGTCCGGGACGCTAGCTCTGGGGCCAACGTCCTGACTTTC
CDR3aa: CASSPVRDASSGANVLTF

abundance: NA
d_gene: NA
j_gene: TRBJ2-2
v_gene: TRBV7-2
CDR3nt: TGTGCCAGCAGCTTAGGGTGGGGACTGGGGTTCACCGGGGAGCTGTTTTTT
CDR3aa: CASSLGWGLGFTGELFF

abundance: NA
d_gene: NA
j_gene: TRBJ2-5
v_gene: TRBV10-2
CDR3nt: TGCGCCAGCAGTGATGGCCGGACCCAGTACTTC
CDR3aa: CASSDGRTQYF

abundance: NA
d_gene: NA
j_gene: TRBJ1-1
v_gene: TRBV10-3
CDR3nt: TGTGCCATCGCAGAGGGGGGCTCTGCTTTCTTT
CDR3aa: CAIAEGGSAFF

abundance: NA
d_gene: NA
j_gene: TRBJ2-3
v_gene: TRBV27
CDR3nt: TGTGCCAGCAGTTTAAGGACAACGAAAGGACCAGATACGCAGTATTTT
CDR3aa: CASSLRTTKGPDTQYF

abundance: NA
d_gene: NA
j_gene: TRBJ2-7
v_gene: TRBV30
CDR3nt: TGTGCCTGGAGTGGAGACGGGATGGGGCTCGAGCAGTACTTC
CDR3aa: CAWSGDGMGLEQYF

abundance: NA
d_gene: TRBD2
j_gene: TRBJ2-5
v_gene: TRBV6-6
CDR3nt: TGTGCCAGTAGCGGGAGGGCCCGAGAGACCCAGTACTTC
CDR3aa: CASSGRARETQYF

abundance: NA
d_gene: NA
j_gene: TRBJ2-7
v_gene: TRBV13
CDR3nt: TGTGCCAGCAGCTTAGGTGGGGACCTGAGGAACGAGCAGTACTTC
CDR3aa: CASSLGGDLRNEQYF

abundance: NA
d_gene: NA
j_gene: TRBJ1-1
v_gene: TRBV7-9
CDR3nt: TGTGCCAGCAGCTTACCATTGCGAACTGAAGCTTTCTTT
CDR3aa: CASSLPLRTEAFF

abundance: NA
d_gene: TRBD2
j_gene: TRBJ2-7
v_gene: TRBV7-9
CDR3nt: TGTGCCAGCAGCTCGCCGGGACTAGCGATATACGAGCAGTACTTC
CDR3aa: CASSSPGLAIYEQYF

abundance: NA
d_gene: TRBD2
j_gene: TRBJ2-5
v_gene: TRBV7-9
CDR3nt: TGTGCCAGCAGCGGGACTATACAAGAGACCCAGTACTTC
CDR3aa: CASSGTIQETQYF

abundance: NA
d_gene: TRBD1
j_gene: TRBJ2-7
v_gene: TRBV19
CDR3nt: TGTGCCAGTAGTATAAACAGGGGGCACGAGCAGTACTTC
CDR3aa: CASSINRGHEQYF

abundance: NA
d_gene: TRBD2
j_gene: TRBJ2-7
v_gene: TRBV2
CDR3nt: TGTGCCAGCAACGGGTGGGTCACTAGCGGAGCCCCGGTATACGAGCAGTACTTC
CDR3aa: CASNGWVTSGAPVYEQYF

abundance: NA
d_gene: NA
j_gene: TRBJ1-2
v_gene: TRBV7-2
CDR3nt: TGTGCCAGCAGCTTTCCGCTCCAGTTCTATGGCTACACCTTC
CDR3aa: CASSFPLQFYGYTF

abundance: once
d_gene: NA
j_gene: TRBJ1-2
v_gene: TRBV19
CDR3nt: TGTGCCAGTATCCAAGGGGCCTATGGCTACACCTTC
CDR3aa: CASIQGAYGYTF

abundance: NA
d_gene: TRBD2
j_gene: TRBJ2-7
v_gene: TRBV28
CDR3nt: TGTGCCAGCAGCCCTAGCGGGAGTTGGTACGAGCAGTACTTC
CDR3aa: CASSPSGSWYEQYF

abundance: NA
d_gene: NA
j_gene: TRBJ1-1
v_gene: TRBV11-2
CDR3nt: TGTGCCAGCAGCCTGTTGAACACTGAAGCTTTCTTT
CDR3aa: CASSLLNTEAFF

abundance: NA
d_gene: NA
j_gene: TRBJ2-7
v_gene: TRBV4-1
CDR3nt: TGCGCCAGCAGCCAAGAAAGACCCGATGGTTTATACTTC
CDR3aa: CASSQERPDGLYF

abundance: NA
d_gene: NA
j_gene: TRBJ2-5
v_gene: TRBV27
CDR3nt: TGTGCCAGCAGTATCGGGACCGCCGCCGAGACCCAGTACTTC
CDR3aa: CASSIGTAAETQYF